What follows are 27 T cell receptor beta chains derived from one specimen sequenced in a study of early T cells in non-severe SARS-CoV-2 infection. TCRdb analysed the 5' RACE reads with MiXCR anew, one entry per CDR3 protein. This sample has tens of thousands of distinct CDR3 sequences, with about 6% found just once. Sequences were obtained from whole blood. The receptors stem from an adult who was a healthcare worker with PCR-confirmed SARS-CoV-2 infection or an uninfected control (not recorded which).

The rearrangement joins TRBV2 to TRBJ2-1; the D is unclear. V was trimmed by 5 bases and J by 13 bases, leaving 15 bases between them. The CDR3 totals 12 residues. Germline lookup yields CDR1 SNHLY and CDR2 FYNNEI. The CDR3: CASSPDSELQFF. The CDR3 coding sequence is TGTGCCAGCAGTCCCGACTCGGAACTACAGTTCTTC.

This clonotype showed up many times. The rearrangement uses TRBV12-3 or TRBV12-4 and TRBJ1-4; no definite D call. Between the trimmed V and J ends, which lost 0 bases and 2 bases, there was a span of 13 bases. This CDR3 has 17 residues. DNA of the CDR3: TGTGCCAGCAGTTTAGCGGCGGGGTTGGGCACTAATGAAAAACTGTTTTTT. Amino acid sequence: CASSLAAGLGTNEKLFF.

CDR3 residues: CASSHGLAGTEAFF. In DNA form, the CDR3 reads TGTGCCAGCAGCCACGGGTTGGCTGGGACTGAAGCTTTCTTT. The rearrangement links TRBV7-9 to TRBJ1-1; no reliable D call. Trimming removed 5 bases from V and 5 bases from J, with 15 bases in between. The germline V gene encodes CDR1 SEHNR and CDR2 FQNEAQ (reference sequence). The CDR3 runs 14 residues.

The table lists this clonotype with many counts. This rearrangement joins TRBV10-3 to TRBJ1-1; D possibly corresponds to TRBD1 (5 bases). V shed 6 bases and J shed 4 bases, with 18 bases lying between them. CDR1 is ENHRY and CDR2 is SYGVKD in the germline V gene. The CDR3 has 15 amino acids. In nucleotides, the CDR3 is TGTGCCATCAGCGCCGGGACGGGTCGCGGCACTGAAGCTTTCTTT. This sequence encodes CAISAGTGRGTEAFF.

This clonotype was detected a few times. The V and J genes are TRBV10-3 and TRBJ1-2; D may be TRBD1 (6 bases). Looked up from germline, CDR1 is ENHRY and CDR2 is SYGVKD. The CDR3 is made up of 12 amino acids. Trimming pared 6 bases from V and 1 base from J, leaving 6 bases between. CDR3 nucleotide sequence: TGTGCCATCAGGGACAGTAACTATGGCTACACCTTC. This encodes CAIRDSNYGYTF.

About this clonotype itself: A much larger clonotype is one base distant, so this may be a read error. This chain connects TRBV10-3 to TRBJ2-7; D is ambiguous. V lost 3 bases to trimming and J lost 8 bases, with 11 bases between them. The CDR3 sequence is 12 residues long. Looked up from germline, CDR1 is ENHRY and CDR2 is SYGVKD. The CDR3 region is CAISELGPQQYF. The CDR3 DNA sequence: TGTGCCATCAGTGAACTTGGGCCGCAGCAGTACTTC.

This clonotype was detected once. A read error is possible here, since a much larger clone lies one base away. The chain uses TRBV11-3 and TRBJ2-1; 9 bases agree with TRBD2. J gave up 2 bases and V 5 bases, and 7 bases lay outside the gene matches. Looked up from germline, CDR1 is SGHNT and CDR2 is YENEEA. The CDR3 consists of 16 residues. The CDR3 DNA is TGTGCCAGCAGCAGGGCGACTAGCGGAACCTACAATGAGCAGTTCTTC. It yields the protein CASSRATSGTYNEQFF.

This clonotype was seen at least ten times. The rearrangement uses TRBV5-4 and TRBJ2-1; 12 nucleotides line up with TRBD2. CDR1 and CDR2 (germline): SGHNT, YYREEE (reference sequence). J gave up 5 bases and V 4 bases, and 4 bases lay outside the gene matches. The length of the CDR3 is 15 residues. In DNA, the CDR3 is TGTGCCAGCAGCCCAAGACTAGCGGGAGACAATGAGCAGTTCTTC. Protein sequence: CASSPRLAGDNEQFF.

This clonotype has at least ten counts. The rearrangement joins TRBV29-1 to TRBJ2-5, with 10 bases fitting TRBD2. V shed 6 bases, J shed 9 bases, and the junction held 7 bases outside the gene matches. The CDR3 totals 12 residues. The germline CDR1 and CDR2 sequences are SQVTM and ANQGSEA. The CDR3 here is CSVGTSEGAQYF. CDR3 bases: TGCAGCGTGGGGACTAGCGAAGGGGCCCAGTACTTC.

This clonotype was counted only a few times. This chain connects TRBV7-6 to TRBJ2-5, with no clear D. The V and J ends lost 4 bases and 4 bases respectively, with 10 bases between them. CDR1 is SGHVS, CDR2 FNYEAQ, per germline. The CDR3 totals 13 residues. Here the CDR3 DNA reads TGTGCCAGCAGCTCCCGGCTAAGAGAGACCCAGTACTTC. Amino acid sequence: CASSSRLRETQYF.

This clonotype appeared many times. V usage is TRBV4-2 and J usage is TRBJ1-4; 8 nucleotides line up with TRBD1. Germline CDR1 and CDR2: LGHNA and YNFKEQ. J lost 2 bases, V lost 5 bases, and 7 bases had no gene match. The CDR3 loop spans 16 amino acids. This chain's CDR3 is CASSSGQGSTNEKLFF. The DNA for the CDR3 is TGTGCCAGCAGCTCCGGACAGGGCAGTACTAATGAAAAACTGTTTTTT.

The V call is TRBV12-3 or TRBV12-4, the J call TRBJ1-4; 7 bases map to TRBD1. This CDR3 has 20 amino acids. V gave up 4 bases and J gave up 0 bases; unmatched junction bases: 17. The CDR3 DNA reads as TGTGCCAGCAGTTCAGCGAATACCCCGGGACAGAGACCAACTAATGAAAAACTGTTTTTT. Encoded protein: CASSSANTPGQRPTNEKLFF.

This clonotype was detected only a few times. The chain has TRBV6-2 or TRBV6-3 and TRBJ1-6; D not resolved. Trimming pared 7 bases from V and 10 bases from J, leaving 23 bases between. The CDR3 covers 16 residues. Per germline, CDR1 MNHEY and CDR2 SVGEGT. The DNA for the CDR3 is TGTGCCAGCACTACCACGAGCCCCGGAGGGCGATCACCCCTCCACTTT. It yields the protein CASTTTSPGGRSPLHF.

This clonotype was recorded many times. V usage is TRBV7-9 and J usage is TRBJ2-7, with 10 bases identical to TRBD1. This CDR3 spans 13 amino acids. The ends lost 7 bases at V and 6 bases at J; junction bases unmatched: 6. Germline lookup yields CDR1 SEHNR and CDR2 FQNEAQ (reference sequence). The CDR3 is CASKGQGDGEQYF. The CDR3 nucleotides read TGTGCCAGCAAAGGACAGGGGGACGGCGAGCAGTACTTC.

This clonotype showed up many times. CDR3 nucleotides: TGTGCCAGCAGCTTAGGCCCGACCAGGGGAGAGACCCAGTACTTC. Translated, it gives CASSLGPTRGETQYF. The chain has TRBV11-2 and TRBJ2-5; tentatively, D is TRBD1 (6 bases). This CDR3 is 15 amino acids long. The germline V gene has CDR1 SGHAT and CDR2 FQNNGV. The V end was cut by 1 base, the J end by 4 bases, with 13 bases between.

The CDR3 DNA follows: TGCGCCAGCAGCTCCCGGGGGACAGTCCAGGGGGATACGCAGTATTTT. Protein: CASSSRGTVQGDTQYF. This chain joins TRBV5-1 and TRBJ2-3; D perhaps matches TRBD1 (7 bases). Germline-derived CDR1 and CDR2 are SGHRS and YFSETQ. The CDR3 extends over 16 amino acids. The V end was cut by 3 bases, the J end by 6 bases, with 20 bases between.

Many counts were recorded for this clonotype. This sequence joins TRBV18 and TRBJ1-2, with a possible D match to TRBD1 (6 bases). Germline V CDR1 and CDR2: KGHSH, LQKENI. This CDR3 contains 14 residues. Trimming cost V 5 bases and J 4 bases, with 14 bases left between them. The CDR3 sequence is CASSSSGTSYGYTF. The CDR3 bases are TGTGCCAGCTCATCGTCCGGGACATCCTATGGCTACACCTTC. Variable domain in full (rest from reference TRBV18 and TRBJ1-2): NAGVMQNPRHLVRRRGQEARLRCSPMKGHSHVYWYRQLPEEGLKFMVYLQKENIIDESGMPKERFSAEFPKEGPSILRIQQVVRGDSAAYFCASSSSGTSYGYTFGSGTRLTVV.

This clonotype has ten or more counts. The rearrangement links TRBV7-9 to TRBJ2-5; 8 nucleotides agree with TRBD2. The V segment lost 5 bases and the J segment 3 bases; nucleotides outside the gene matches: 2. The CDR3 sequence is 13 residues long. The germline V gene encodes CDR1 SEHNR and CDR2 FQNEAQ (reference sequence). CDR3 protein: CASSPLAEETQYF. CDR3 nucleotide sequence: TGTGCCAGCAGCCCACTAGCGGAAGAGACCCAGTACTTC.

The V and J genes are TRBV20-1 and TRBJ2-7, with 10 bases lining up with TRBD2. Trimming removed 4 bases from V and 4 bases from J; junction bases left unmatched: 7. CDR1 DFQATT and CDR2 SNEGSKA come from the germline V gene (reference sequence). The CDR3 covers 14 residues. The CDR3 loop is CSATPGLALYEQYF. DNA for the CDR3: TGCAGTGCTACTCCGGGACTAGCGCTTTACGAGCAGTACTTC.

The sample holds many counts of this clonotype. This rearrangement joins TRBV2 to TRBJ2-7; TRBD2 aligns across 7 bases. The V gene end was trimmed by 4 bases and the J gene end by 6 bases; junction bases not matched to a gene: 3. Germline-derived CDR1 and CDR2 are SNHLY and FYNNEI. The CDR3 runs to 12 residues. This CDR3 reads CASSVREGEQYF. The CDR3 DNA is TGTGCCAGCAGTGTGAGGGAGGGCGAGCAGTACTTC.

In its sample, this clonotype was seen a few times. The gene calls are TRBV7-9 and TRBJ2-3; possible D gene TRBD2, 5 bases. CDR3 length: 13 residues. V lost 6 bases to trimming and J lost 1 base, with 8 bases between them. CDR1 is SEHNR and CDR2 is FQNEAQ in the germline V gene (reference sequence). The CDR3 protein is CASSSGGTDTQYF. CDR3 sequence (DNA): TGTGCCAGCAGTTCCGGGGGCACAGATACGCAGTATTTT.

This clonotype was recorded many times. The chain has TRBV6-2 or TRBV6-3 and TRBJ2-4; D might be TRBD1 (6 bases). Germline CDR1 reads MNHEY; CDR2 reads SVGEGT. This CDR3 is 16 amino acids long. V dropped 6 bases and J dropped 7 bases, with 22 bases sitting between them. CDR3 loop: CASSLPTGRSGNIQYF. CDR3 bases: TGTGCCAGCAGCCTCCCGACAGGACGGTCTGGGAACATTCAGTACTTC.

This clonotype was observed at least ten times. The V gene is TRBV5-4, the J gene TRBJ1-3, with D unclear. The CDR3 consists of 14 residues. Trimming left V 1 base short and J 4 bases short, with 9 bases between. Germline V CDR1 and CDR2: SGHNT, YYREEE (reference sequence). The CDR3 loop reads CASSLRPLGNTIYF. The CDR3 coding sequence is TGTGCCAGCAGCTTGCGACCCTTAGGAAACACCATATATTTT.

This clonotype came up many times. V gene TRBV7-9 combines with J gene TRBJ1-1; D is unresolved. Trimming removed 5 bases from V and 4 bases from J, with 17 bases in between. The CDR3 totals 15 residues. CDR1 is SEHNR and CDR2 is FQNEAQ in the germline V gene (reference sequence). In nucleotides, the CDR3 is TGTGCCAGCAGCCTTATAGGCGCGGCGGGCACTGAAGCTTTCTTT. Its translation: CASSLIGAAGTEAFF.

This clonotype was observed many times. The chain uses TRBV23-1 and TRBJ2-1; either TRBD1 or TRBD2 may fit D (5 bases each). TRBV23-1 is recorded as an ORF, its role being uncertain. This CDR3 is built from 17 residues. V was trimmed by 3 bases and J by 0 bases, leaving 15 bases between them. In DNA form, the CDR3 reads TGCGCCAGCAGTCACTATTCAGGGACGAGCTCCTACAATGAGCAGTTCTTC. Amino acid sequence: CASSHYSGTSSYNEQFF.

Note on this clonotype: At one of its ends the junction is not consistent with the germline gene, which may arise from a read error. The rearrangement links TRBV7-7 to TRBJ2-5; D may be TRBD2 (6 bases). This CDR3 region has 15 residues. Germline lookup yields CDR1 SSHAT and CDR2 FNYEAQ (reference sequence). This chain's CDR3 is CASSLGGTLRETQYF. CDR3 DNA: TGTGCTAGCAGCTTGGGCGGGACTTTGCGGGAGACCCAGTACTTC. The variable domain in full, completed from reference TRBV7-7 and TRBJ2-5, reads GAGVSQSPRYKVTKRGQDVTLRCDPISSHATLYWYQQALGQGPEFLTYFNYEAQPDKSGLPSDRFSAERPEGSISTLTIQRTEQRDSAMYRCASSLGGTLRETQYFGPGTRLLVL.

This clonotype was seen ten or more times. The chain employs TRBV12-3 or TRBV12-4 and TRBJ1-1, with D uncertain. This CDR3 spans 12 amino acids. V was clipped by 7 bases and J by 1 base, with 7 bases between them. This CDR3 reads CASTPGNTEAFF. In nucleotides, the CDR3 is TGTGCCAGCACCCCCGGGAACACTGAAGCTTTCTTT.